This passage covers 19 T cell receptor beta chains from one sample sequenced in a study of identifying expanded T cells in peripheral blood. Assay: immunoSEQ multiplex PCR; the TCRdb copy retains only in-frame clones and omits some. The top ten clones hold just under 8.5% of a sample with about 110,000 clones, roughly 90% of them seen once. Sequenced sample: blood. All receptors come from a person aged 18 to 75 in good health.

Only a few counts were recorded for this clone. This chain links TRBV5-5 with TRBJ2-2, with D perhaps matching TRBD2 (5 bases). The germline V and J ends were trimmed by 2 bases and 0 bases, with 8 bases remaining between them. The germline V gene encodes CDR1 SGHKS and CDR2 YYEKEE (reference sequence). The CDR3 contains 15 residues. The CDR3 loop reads CASSFYGANTGELFF. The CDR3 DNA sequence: TGTGCCAGCAGCTTTTACGGGGCGAACACCGGGGAGCTGTTTTTT.

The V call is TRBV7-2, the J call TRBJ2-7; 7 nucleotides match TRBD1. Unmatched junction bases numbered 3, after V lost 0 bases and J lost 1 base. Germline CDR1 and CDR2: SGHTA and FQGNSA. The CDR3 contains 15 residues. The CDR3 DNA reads TGTGCCAGCAGCTTAGCGGGACAGCCTTCCTACGAGCAGTACTTC. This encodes CASSLAGQPSYEQYF.

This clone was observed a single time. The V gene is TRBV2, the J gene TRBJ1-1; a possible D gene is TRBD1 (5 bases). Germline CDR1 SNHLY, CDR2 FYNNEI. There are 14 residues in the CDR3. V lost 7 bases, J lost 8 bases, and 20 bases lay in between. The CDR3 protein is CASKPDSLGDEAFF. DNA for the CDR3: TGTGCCAGCAAGCCCGACAGTCTAGGTGACGAAGCTTTCTTT.

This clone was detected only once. The CDR3 reads CASSEYRASTDTQYF. CDR3 bases: TGTGCCAGCAGTGAATATAGGGCCAGCACAGATACGCAGTATTTT. This chain uses TRBV2 with TRBJ2-3; no reliable D call. This CDR3 comprises 15 residues. Germline assignment: CDR1 SNHLY and CDR2 FYNNEI. V was pared by 2 bases and J by 0 bases, with 9 bases between.

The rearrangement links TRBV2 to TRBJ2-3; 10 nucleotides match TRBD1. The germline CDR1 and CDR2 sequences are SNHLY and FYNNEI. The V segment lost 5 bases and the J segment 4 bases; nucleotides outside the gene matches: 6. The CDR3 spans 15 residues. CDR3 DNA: TGTGCCAGCAGTTTGACAGGGGGCAAGTCAGATACGCAGTATTTT. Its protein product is CASSLTGGKSDTQYF.

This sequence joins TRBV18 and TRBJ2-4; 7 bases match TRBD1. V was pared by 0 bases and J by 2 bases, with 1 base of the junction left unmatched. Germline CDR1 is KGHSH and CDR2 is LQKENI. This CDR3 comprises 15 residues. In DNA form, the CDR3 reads TGTGCCAGCTCACCACCGGGACAGCCCAAAAACATTCAGTACTTC. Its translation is CASSPPGQPKNIQYF.

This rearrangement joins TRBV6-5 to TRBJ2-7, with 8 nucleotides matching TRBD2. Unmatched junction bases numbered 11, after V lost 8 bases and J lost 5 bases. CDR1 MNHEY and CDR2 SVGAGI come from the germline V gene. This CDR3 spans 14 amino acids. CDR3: CASLNTGGPHEQYF. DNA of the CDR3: TGTGCCAGCCTTAATACGGGAGGGCCCCACGAGCAGTACTTC.

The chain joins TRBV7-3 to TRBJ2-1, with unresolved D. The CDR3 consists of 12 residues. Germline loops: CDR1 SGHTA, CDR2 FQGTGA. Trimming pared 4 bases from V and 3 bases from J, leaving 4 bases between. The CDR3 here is CASSSNYNEQFF. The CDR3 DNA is TGTGCCAGCAGCTCTAACTACAATGAGCAGTTCTTC.

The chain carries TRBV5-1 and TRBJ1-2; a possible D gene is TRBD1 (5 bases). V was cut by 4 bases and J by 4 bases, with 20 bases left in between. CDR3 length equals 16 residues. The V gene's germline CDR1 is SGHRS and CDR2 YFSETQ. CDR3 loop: CASSQMVGARSYGYTF. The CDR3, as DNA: TGCGCCAGCAGCCAAATGGTAGGGGCGCGGAGCTATGGCTACACCTTC.

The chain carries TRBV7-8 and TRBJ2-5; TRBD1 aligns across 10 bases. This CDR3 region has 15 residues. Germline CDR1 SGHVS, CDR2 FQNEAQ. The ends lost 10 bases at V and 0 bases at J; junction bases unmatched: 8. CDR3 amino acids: CATSRTGGYQETQYF. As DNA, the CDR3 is TGTGCCACCTCAAGGACAGGGGGTTACCAAGAGACCCAGTACTTC.

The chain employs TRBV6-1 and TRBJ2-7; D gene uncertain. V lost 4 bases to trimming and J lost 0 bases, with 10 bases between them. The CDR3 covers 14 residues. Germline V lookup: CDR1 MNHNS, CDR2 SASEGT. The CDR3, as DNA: TGTGCCAGCAGTGTTGATCCGAGCTCCTACGAGCAGTACTTC. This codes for CASSVDPSSYEQYF.

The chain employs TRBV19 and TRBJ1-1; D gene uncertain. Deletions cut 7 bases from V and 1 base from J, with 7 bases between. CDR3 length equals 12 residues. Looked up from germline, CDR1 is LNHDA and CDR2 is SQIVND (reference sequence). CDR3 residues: CASKVGNTEAFF. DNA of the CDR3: TGTGCCAGTAAGGTGGGGAACACTGAAGCTTTCTTT. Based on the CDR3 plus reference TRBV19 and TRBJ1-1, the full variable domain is DGGITQSPKYLFRKEGQNVTLSCEQNLNHDAMYWYRQDPGQGLRLIYYSQIVNDFQKGDIAEGYSVSREKKESFPLTVTSAQKNPTAFYLCASKVGNTEAFFGQGTRLTVV.

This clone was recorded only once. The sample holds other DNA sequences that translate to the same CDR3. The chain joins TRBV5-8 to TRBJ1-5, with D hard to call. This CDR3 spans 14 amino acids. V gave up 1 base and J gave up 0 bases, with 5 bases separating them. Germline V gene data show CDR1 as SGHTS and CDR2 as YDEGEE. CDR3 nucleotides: TGTGCCAGCAGCTTGTCAACTAGCAATCAGCCCCAGCATTTT. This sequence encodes CASSLSTSNQPQHF. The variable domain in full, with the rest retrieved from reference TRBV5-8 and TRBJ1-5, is EAGVTQSPTHLIKTRGQQATLRCSPISGHTSVYWYQQALGLGLQFLLWYDEGEERNRGNFPPRFSGRQFPNYSSELNVNALELEDSALYLCASSLSTSNQPQHFGDGTRLSIL.

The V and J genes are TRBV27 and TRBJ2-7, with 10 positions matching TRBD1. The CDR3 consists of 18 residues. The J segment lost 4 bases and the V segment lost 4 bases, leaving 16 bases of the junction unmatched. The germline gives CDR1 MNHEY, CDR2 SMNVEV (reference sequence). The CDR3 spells CASSSYPGDRGLNYEQYF. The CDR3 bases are TGTGCCAGCAGTTCATACCCCGGGGACAGGGGACTTAATTACGAGCAGTACTTC.

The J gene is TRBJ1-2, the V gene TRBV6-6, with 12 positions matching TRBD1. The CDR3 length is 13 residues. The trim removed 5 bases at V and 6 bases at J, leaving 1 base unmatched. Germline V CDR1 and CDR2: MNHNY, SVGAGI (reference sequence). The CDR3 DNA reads TGTGCCAGCAGTGGGACAGGGGGCGATGGCTACACCTTC. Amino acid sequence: CASSGTGGDGYTF.

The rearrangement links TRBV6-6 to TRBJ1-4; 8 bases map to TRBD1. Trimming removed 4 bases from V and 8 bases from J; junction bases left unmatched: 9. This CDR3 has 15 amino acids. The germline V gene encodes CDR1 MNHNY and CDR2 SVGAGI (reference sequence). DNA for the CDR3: TGTGCCAGCAGTTTCCGACAGGGGCGGTTGGAAAAACTGTTTTTT. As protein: CASSFRQGRLEKLFF.

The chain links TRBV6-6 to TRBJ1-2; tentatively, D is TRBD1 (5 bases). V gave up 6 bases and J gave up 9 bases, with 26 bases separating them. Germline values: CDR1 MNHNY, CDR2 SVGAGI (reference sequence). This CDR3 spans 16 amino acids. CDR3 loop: CASRRVSSGASGSYTF. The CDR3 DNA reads TGTGCCAGCAGAAGGGTATCCTCCGGGGCTTCTGGGAGCTACACCTTC.

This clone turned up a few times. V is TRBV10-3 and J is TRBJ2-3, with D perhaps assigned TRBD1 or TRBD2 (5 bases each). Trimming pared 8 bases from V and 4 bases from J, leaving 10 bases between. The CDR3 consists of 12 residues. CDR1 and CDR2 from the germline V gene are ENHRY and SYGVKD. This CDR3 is CAIGTRSDTQYF. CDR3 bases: TGTGCCATCGGGACGAGGTCAGATACGCAGTATTTT.

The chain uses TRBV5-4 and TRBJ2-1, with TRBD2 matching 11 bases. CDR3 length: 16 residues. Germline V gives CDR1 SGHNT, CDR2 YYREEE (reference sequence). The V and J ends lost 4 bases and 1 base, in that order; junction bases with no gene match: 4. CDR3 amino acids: CASSQTSGRSYNEQFF. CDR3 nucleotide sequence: TGTGCCAGCAGCCAAACTAGCGGGAGATCCTACAATGAGCAGTTCTTC.